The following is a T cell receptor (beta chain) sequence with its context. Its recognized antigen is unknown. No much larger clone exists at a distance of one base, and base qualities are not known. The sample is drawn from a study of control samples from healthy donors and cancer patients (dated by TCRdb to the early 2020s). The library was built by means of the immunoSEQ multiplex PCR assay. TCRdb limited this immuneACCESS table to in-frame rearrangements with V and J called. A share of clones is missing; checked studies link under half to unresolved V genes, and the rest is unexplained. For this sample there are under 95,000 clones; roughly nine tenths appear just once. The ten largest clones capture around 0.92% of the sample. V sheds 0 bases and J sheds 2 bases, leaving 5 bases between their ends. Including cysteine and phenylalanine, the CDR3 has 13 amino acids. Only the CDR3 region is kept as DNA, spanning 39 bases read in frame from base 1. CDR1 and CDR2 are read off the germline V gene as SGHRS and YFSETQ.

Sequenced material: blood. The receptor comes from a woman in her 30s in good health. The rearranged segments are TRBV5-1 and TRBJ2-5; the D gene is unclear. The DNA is TGCGCCAGCAGCTTGGACACTCAAGAGACCCAGTACTTC. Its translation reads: CASSLDTQETQYF.